This T cell receptor beta chain comes out of a study of shared clonotypes between healthy human individuals. General study points: At large depth, rarefaction still showed sorted-subset sequencing to be incomplete. The naive CD4 repertoires of several donors were compared, and around 4.7% of clonotypes were shared. Against clonotypes common to all four donors, non-shared ones had lower generation probabilities.

Template for every sorted-subset replicate PCR totaled 200 to 250 ng DNA, 25,000 to 35,000 T cell genomes. TCRdb's copy holds only in-frame clones and misses some; the assay was immunoSEQ multiplex PCR. This table has hundreds of thousands of clones, 90% to 97% appearing once. As regards this clone: Its antigen is unknown.

CDR3 length: 15 residues. Germline assignment: CDR1 KGHSH and CDR2 LQKENI. The ends lost 3 bases at V and 3 bases at J; junction bases unmatched: 1. The source is a woman aged 25 to 45 in good health. Sequencing was carried out using naive CD4+ T cells sorted from blood. Subset meaning: CD45RA+ positively selected. The gene calls are TRBV18 and TRBJ2-1, with 11 bases aligning to TRBD2. The CDR3 region has the DNA TGTGCCAGCTCACCGACTAGCGGGGACTACAATGAGCAGTTCTTC. Its protein product is CASSPTSGDYNEQFF.